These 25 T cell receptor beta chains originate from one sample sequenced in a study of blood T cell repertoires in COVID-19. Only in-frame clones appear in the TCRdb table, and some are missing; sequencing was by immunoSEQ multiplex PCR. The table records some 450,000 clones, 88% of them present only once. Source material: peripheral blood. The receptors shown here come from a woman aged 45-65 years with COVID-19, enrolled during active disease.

CDR3 nucleotide sequence: TGTGCCAGCAGCTGGGGCACGAGCACAGATACGCAGTATTTT. Protein sequence: CASSWGTSTDTQYF. The gene calls are TRBV5-4 and TRBJ2-3; TRBD1 is a possible D gene (5 bases). V shed 3 bases and J shed 0 bases, with 8 bases lying between them. The CDR3 is 14 residues long. CDR1 is SGHNT and CDR2 is YYREEE in the germline V gene (reference sequence).

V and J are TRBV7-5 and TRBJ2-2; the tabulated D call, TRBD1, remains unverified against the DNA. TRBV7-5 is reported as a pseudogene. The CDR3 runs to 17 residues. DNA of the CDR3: TGTGCCAGAAGCTTAGGGGTGGCAGGGGCGGCTAACGGGGAGCTGTTTTTT. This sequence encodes CARSLGVAGAANGELFF.

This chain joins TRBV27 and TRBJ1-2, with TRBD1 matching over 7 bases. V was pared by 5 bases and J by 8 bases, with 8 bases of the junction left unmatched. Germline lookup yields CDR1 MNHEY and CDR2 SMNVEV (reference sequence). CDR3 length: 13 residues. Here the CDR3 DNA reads TGTGCCAGCAGTCAACAGGGGATGAACGGCTACACCTTC. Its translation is CASSQQGMNGYTF.

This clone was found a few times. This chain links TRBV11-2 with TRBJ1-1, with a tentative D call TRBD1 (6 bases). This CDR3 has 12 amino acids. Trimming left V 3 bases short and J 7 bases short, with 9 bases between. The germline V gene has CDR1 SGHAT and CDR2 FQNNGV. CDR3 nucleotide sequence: TGTGCCAGCAGCTTGGACAGTAATGAAGCTTTCTTT. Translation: CASSLDSNEAFF.

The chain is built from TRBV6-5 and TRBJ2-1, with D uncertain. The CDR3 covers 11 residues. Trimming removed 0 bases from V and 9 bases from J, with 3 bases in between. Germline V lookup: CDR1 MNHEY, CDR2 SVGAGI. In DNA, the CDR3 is TGTGCCAGCAGTTACTCGAGTGAGCAGTTCTTC. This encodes CASSYSSEQFF.

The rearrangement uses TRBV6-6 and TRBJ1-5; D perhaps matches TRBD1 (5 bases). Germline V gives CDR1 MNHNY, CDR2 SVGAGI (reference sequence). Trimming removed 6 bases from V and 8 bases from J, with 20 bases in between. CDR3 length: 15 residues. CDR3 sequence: CASRGTSMGGKPQHF. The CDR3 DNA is TGTGCCAGCAGGGGAACCTCTATGGGGGGGAAGCCCCAGCATTTT.

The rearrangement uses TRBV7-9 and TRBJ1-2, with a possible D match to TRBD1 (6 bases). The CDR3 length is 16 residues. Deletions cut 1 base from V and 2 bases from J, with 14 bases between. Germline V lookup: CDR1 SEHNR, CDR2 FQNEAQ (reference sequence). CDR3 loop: CASSLVGQGINYGYTF. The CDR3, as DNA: TGTGCCAGCAGCTTAGTTGGGCAGGGGATAAACTATGGCTACACCTTC.

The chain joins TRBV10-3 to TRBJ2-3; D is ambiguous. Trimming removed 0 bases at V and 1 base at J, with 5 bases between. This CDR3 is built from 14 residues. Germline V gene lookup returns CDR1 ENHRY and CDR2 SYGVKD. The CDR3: CAISESPGTDTQYF. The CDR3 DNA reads TGTGCCATCAGTGAGTCTCCCGGCACAGATACGCAGTATTTT.

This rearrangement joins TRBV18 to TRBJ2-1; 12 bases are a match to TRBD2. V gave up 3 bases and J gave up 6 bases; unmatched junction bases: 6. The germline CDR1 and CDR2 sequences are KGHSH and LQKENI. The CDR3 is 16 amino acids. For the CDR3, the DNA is TGTGCCAGCTCACCCTCACTAGCGGGGGGCATCAATGAGCAGTTCTTC. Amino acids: CASSPSLAGGINEQFF.

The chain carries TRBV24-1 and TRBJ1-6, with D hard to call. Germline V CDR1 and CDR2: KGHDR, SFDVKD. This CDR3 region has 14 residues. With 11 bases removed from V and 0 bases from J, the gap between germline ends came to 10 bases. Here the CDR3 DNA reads TGTGCCATCAGATCGAGCTCCTATAATTCACCCCTCCACTTT. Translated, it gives CAIRSSSYNSPLHF.

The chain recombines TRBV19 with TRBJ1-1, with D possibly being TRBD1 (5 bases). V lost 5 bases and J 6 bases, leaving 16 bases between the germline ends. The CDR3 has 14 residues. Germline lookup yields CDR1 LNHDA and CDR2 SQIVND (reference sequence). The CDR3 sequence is CASSPRQLTAEAFF. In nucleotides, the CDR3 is TGTGCCAGTAGTCCCCGACAGTTGACGGCTGAAGCTTTCTTT.

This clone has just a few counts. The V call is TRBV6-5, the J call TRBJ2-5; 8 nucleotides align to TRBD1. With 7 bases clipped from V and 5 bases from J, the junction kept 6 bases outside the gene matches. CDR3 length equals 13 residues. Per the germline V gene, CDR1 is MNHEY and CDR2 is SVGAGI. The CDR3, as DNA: TGTGCCAGCAACAGGGGGAGCGAGGAGACCCAGTACTTC. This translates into CASNRGSEETQYF.

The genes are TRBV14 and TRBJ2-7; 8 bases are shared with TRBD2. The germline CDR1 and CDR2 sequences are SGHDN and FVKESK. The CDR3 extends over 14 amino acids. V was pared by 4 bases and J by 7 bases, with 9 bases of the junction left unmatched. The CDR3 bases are TGTGCCAGCAGCCCACTAGCGGCACTGGGGGAGCAGTACTTC. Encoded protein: CASSPLAALGEQYF.

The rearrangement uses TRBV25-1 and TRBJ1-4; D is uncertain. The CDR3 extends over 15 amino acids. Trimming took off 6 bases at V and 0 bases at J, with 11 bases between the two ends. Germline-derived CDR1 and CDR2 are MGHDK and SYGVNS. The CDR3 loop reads CASRARGTTNEKLFF. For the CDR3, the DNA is TGTGCCAGCAGGGCCCGGGGAACAACTAATGAAAAACTGTTTTTT.

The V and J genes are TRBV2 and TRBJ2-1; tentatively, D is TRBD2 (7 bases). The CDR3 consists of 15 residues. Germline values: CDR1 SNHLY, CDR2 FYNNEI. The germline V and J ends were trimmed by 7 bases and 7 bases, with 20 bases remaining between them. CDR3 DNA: TGTGCCAGCATCCCGGCGGGGGCACCCGGGAATGAGCAGTTCTTC. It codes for CASIPAGAPGNEQFF.

CDR3 nucleotide sequence: TGCGCCAGCAGTGTGGCGGGGTACACTGAAGCTTTCTTT. Translation: CASSVAGYTEAFF. The chain couples TRBV10-2 to TRBJ1-1; no definite D call. Germline V gene data show CDR1 as WSHSY and CDR2 as SAAADI. V was pared by 4 bases and J by 3 bases, with 9 bases between. The CDR3 consists of 13 residues.

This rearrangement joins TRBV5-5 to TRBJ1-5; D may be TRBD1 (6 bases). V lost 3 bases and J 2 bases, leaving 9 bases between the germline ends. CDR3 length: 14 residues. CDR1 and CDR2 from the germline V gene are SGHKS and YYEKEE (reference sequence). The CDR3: CASSYRVGNQPQHF. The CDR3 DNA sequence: TGTGCCAGCAGCTACAGGGTCGGCAATCAGCCCCAGCATTTT.

The DNA for the CDR3 is TGCGCCAGCAGCTTGGGGCTGGACAGGGGCACACCGAGCTCCTACGAGCAGTACTTC. This sequence encodes CASSLGLDRGTPSSYEQYF. The rearrangement joins TRBV5-1 to TRBJ2-7, with 9 bases matching TRBD1. The V gene end was trimmed by 0 bases and the J gene end by 0 bases; junction bases not matched to a gene: 13. The length of the CDR3 is 19 residues. Per the germline V gene, CDR1 is SGHRS and CDR2 is YFSETQ.

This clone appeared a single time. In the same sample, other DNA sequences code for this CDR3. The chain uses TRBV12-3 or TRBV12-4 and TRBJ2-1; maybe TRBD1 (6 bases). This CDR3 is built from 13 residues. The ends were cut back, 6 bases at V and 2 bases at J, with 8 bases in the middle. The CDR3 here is CASRRDTYNEQFF. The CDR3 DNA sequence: TGTGCCAGCAGGAGGGACACCTACAATGAGCAGTTCTTC.

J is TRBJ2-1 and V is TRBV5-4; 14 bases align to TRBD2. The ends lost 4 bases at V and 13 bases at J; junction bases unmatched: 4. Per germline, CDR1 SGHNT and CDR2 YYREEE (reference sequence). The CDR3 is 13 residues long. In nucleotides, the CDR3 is TGTGCCAGCAGCCTCGGGACTAGCGGGGGTCAGTTCTTC. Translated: CASSLGTSGGQFF.

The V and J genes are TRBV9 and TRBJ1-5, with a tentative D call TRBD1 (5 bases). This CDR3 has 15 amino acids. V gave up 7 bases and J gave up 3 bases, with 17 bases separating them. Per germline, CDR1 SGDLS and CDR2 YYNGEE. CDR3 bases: TGTGCCAGCGCGGGAGGGGCAGGCTACAATCAGCCCCAGCATTTT. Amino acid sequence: CASAGGAGYNQPQHF.

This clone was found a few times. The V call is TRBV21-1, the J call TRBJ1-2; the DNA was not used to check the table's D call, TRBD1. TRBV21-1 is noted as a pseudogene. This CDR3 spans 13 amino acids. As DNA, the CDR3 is TGTGCCAGCAGAACAGGGTTTAGAGATGGCTACACCTTC. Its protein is CASRTGFRDGYTF.

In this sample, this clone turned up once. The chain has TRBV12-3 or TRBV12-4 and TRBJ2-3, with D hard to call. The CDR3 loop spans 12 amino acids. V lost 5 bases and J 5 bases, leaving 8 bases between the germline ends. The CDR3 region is CASSPNRDTQYF. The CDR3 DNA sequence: TGTGCCAGCAGTCCTAACAGAGATACGCAGTATTTT.

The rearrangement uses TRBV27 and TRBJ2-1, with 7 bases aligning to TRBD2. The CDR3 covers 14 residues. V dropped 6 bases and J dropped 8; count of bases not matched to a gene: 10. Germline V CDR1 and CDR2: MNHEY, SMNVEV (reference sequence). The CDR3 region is CASRTGGPWDEQFF. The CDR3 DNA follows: TGTGCCAGCAGAACGGGGGGTCCTTGGGATGAGCAGTTCTTC.

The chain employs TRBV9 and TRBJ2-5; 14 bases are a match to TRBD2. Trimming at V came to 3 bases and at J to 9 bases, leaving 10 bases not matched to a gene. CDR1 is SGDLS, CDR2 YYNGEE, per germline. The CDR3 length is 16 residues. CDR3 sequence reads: CASSARLAGGQTAQYF. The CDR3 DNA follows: TGTGCCAGCAGCGCAAGACTAGCGGGGGGGCAAACAGCCCAGTACTTC.